This T cell receptor (beta chain) was identified in a study of identifying expanded T cells in peripheral blood. Broader study findings: Differentially abundant clones: roughly 1.2 between replicates, approximately 15 at roughly 2 weeks, around 20 at four. Variance in clone template counts between approximately 2-week samples significantly increased with total template count across all healthy donors.

In regard to this clone: What it binds is not known. The sample carries other DNA sequences with the same CDR3.

The germline gives CDR1 LNHDA, CDR2 SQIVND (reference sequence). The CDR3 length is 13 residues. Trimming pared 6 bases from V and 3 bases from J, leaving 12 bases between. Healthy donors had no documented immune events, such as infections, while sampled. The data were produced by immunoSEQ multiplex PCR, yet TCRdb's version contains in-frame clones alone and is incomplete. The sample holds tens of thousands of clones, 70% to 90% seen once. The rearrangement uses TRBV19 and TRBJ2-7; weak D call: TRBD1 (5 bases). Sequenced material: blood. The sequence derives from a person aged 18-69 years in good health. CDR3 sequence reads: CASSHRRGYEQYF. The CDR3, as DNA: TGTGCCAGTAGCCACAGGAGAGGCTACGAGCAGTACTTC.